This passage covers 17 T cell receptor beta chains from one sample sequenced in a study of identical twins. From the 5' RACE reads, TCRdb called clonotypes with MiXCR, one entry per CDR3 protein. The sample includes 690,000 or so distinct CDR3 sequences, roughly 6% seen only once; the top ten take approximately 2%. Sequencing input: naive T cells sorted from blood. All receptors come from a man younger than 30 in good health.

DNA of the CDR3: TGTGCCAGCAGTTCTCGGGGGACAGGCTACTCCTACGAGCAGTACGTC. Amino acids: CASSSRGTGYSYEQYV. The V call is TRBV6-5, the J call TRBJ2-7; 8 nucleotides align to TRBD1. This CDR3 spans 16 amino acids. Germline V lookup: CDR1 MNHEY, CDR2 SVGAGI. The J segment lost 0 bases and the V segment lost 4 bases, leaving 8 bases of the junction unmatched.

This clonotype was observed at least ten times. The genes are TRBV15 and TRBJ1-2; 7 bases line up with TRBD1. The CDR3 sequence is 14 residues long. Germline trimming cut 1 base from V and 4 bases from J; bases unmatched to any gene: 3. Per germline, CDR1 LNHNV and CDR2 YYDKDF (reference sequence). The DNA for the CDR3 is TGTGCCACCAGCAGAGCAGACAGGGCCTATGGCTACACCTTC. It specifies CATSRADRAYGYTF.

This clonotype was observed at least ten times. This chain uses TRBV10-3 with TRBJ1-1, with 9 bases that match TRBD1. V shed 8 bases, J shed 6 bases, and the junction held 4 bases outside the gene matches. Germline-derived CDR1 and CDR2 are ENHRY and SYGVKD. This CDR3 has 12 residues. Written as DNA, the CDR3 is TGTGCCATCTCGGGACAGGGCTCTGAAGCTTTCTTT. This encodes CAISGQGSEAFF.

Ten or more counts support this clonotype. J is TRBJ2-5 and V is TRBV10-1; no clear D gene. Germline V lookup: CDR1 WNHNN, CDR2 SYGVQD (reference sequence). Trimming shortened V by 2 bases and J by 0 bases, and 4 bases separated the two germline ends. CDR3 length: 13 amino acids. For the CDR3, the DNA is TGCGCCAGCAGTGAGACTAACCAAGAGACCCAGTACTTC. It specifies CASSETNQETQYF.

In its sample, this clonotype was seen many times. This rearrangement joins TRBV6-5 to TRBJ2-7; D may be TRBD1 or TRBD2 (7 bases each). Germline values: CDR1 MNHEY, CDR2 SVGAGI. V lost 4 bases and J lost 3, with 16 bases in between. The CDR3 length is 15 residues. The CDR3 DNA follows: TGTGCCAGCAGTTCCCCAGGGGGGGGCCACTACGAGCAGTACTTC. This encodes CASSSPGGGHYEQYF.

This clonotype was seen ten or more times. The CDR3 region is CASREQGGNTEAFF. CDR3 in DNA: TGCGCCAGCAGGGAACAGGGAGGGAACACTGAAGCTTTCTTT. V and J are TRBV5-1 and TRBJ1-1; TRBD1 is a possible D gene (6 bases). The germline V gene has CDR1 SGHRS and CDR2 YFSETQ. This CDR3 comprises 14 residues. Trimming took 5 bases from V and 1 from J, leaving 12 bases between them.

The V call is TRBV20-1, the J call TRBJ1-4, with 9 bases identical to TRBD1. CDR3 length equals 16 residues. In germline, CDR1 is DFQATT, CDR2 SNEGSKA (reference sequence). Trimming at V came to 0 bases and at J to 8 bases, leaving 10 bases not matched to a gene. CDR3 in amino acids: CSARDPLQGALEKLFF. CDR3 sequence (DNA): TGCAGTGCTAGAGATCCGCTACAGGGGGCTTTAGAAAAACTGTTTTTT.

V and J are TRBV6-5 and TRBJ2-5, with D unclear. There are 13 residues in the CDR3. Germline assignment: CDR1 MNHEY and CDR2 SVGAGI. V was trimmed by 0 bases and J by 4 bases, leaving 6 bases between them. CDR3 residues: CASSYSGPETQYF. CDR3 sequence (DNA): TGTGCCAGCAGTTACTCTGGACCAGAGACCCAGTACTTC.

Only a few counts were recorded for this clonotype. The genes are TRBV20-1 and TRBJ2-1; D not certain. Germline V gene data show CDR1 as DFQATT and CDR2 as SNEGSKA (reference sequence). The CDR3 is made up of 14 amino acids. Trimming shortened V by 3 bases and J by 0 bases, and 9 bases separated the two germline ends. In nucleotides, the CDR3 is TGCAGTGCTAGGGTGAGCAGCTCCTACAATGAGCAGTTCTTC. This translates into CSARVSSSYNEQFF.

In this sample, this clonotype turned up a few times. This chain joins TRBV6-1 and TRBJ2-7, with 9 bases matching TRBD2. The CDR3 is 16 residues long. In germline, CDR1 is MNHNS, CDR2 SASEGT. The ends lost 2 bases at V and 6 bases at J; junction bases unmatched: 11. The CDR3 nucleotides read TGTGCCAGCAGTGAACTTCCAATAGCGGGAGATGCCGAGCAGTACTTC. As protein: CASSELPIAGDAEQYF.

This clonotype showed up just a few times. This chain uses TRBV5-5 with TRBJ2-7, with TRBD2 identical over 7 bases. The germline gives CDR1 SGHKS, CDR2 YYEKEE (reference sequence). The CDR3 is made up of 16 amino acids. The V and J ends lost 4 bases and 3 bases, in that order; junction bases with no gene match: 13. The CDR3 protein is CASSPDGLAVNYEQYV. The CDR3 DNA reads as TGTGCCAGCAGCCCGGATGGGCTAGCGGTGAACTACGAGCAGTACGTC.

The rearrangement joins TRBV18 to TRBJ2-2; D is possibly TRBD1 (6 bases). The CDR3 is 14 amino acids. Trimming pared 3 bases from V and 6 bases from J, leaving 11 bases between. Germline values: CDR1 KGHSH, CDR2 LQKENI. The CDR3 here is CASSPLDRSGELFF. CDR3 nucleotides: TGTGCCAGCTCACCCCTCGACAGGTCCGGGGAGCTGTTTTTT.

The gene calls are TRBV24-1 and TRBJ2-1; the match to TRBD2 covers 9 bases. Unmatched junction bases numbered 6, after V lost 5 bases and J lost 2 bases. The CDR3 covers 16 residues. Germline V gene data show CDR1 as KGHDR and CDR2 as SFDVKD. CDR3 sequence reads: CATSAIAGAAYNEQFF. The CDR3 region has the DNA TGTGCCACCAGTGCCATAGCGGGAGCGGCCTACAATGAGCAGTTCTTC.

V gene TRBV11-3 combines with J gene TRBJ2-1, with 10 bases that match TRBD2. The V and J ends lost 4 bases and 10 bases, in that order; junction bases with no gene match: 13. The V gene's germline CDR1 is SGHNT and CDR2 YENEEA. The CDR3 covers 16 residues. DNA for the CDR3: TGTGCCAGCAGCTCTCGGACTAGCGGTACCGAGGGGGAGCAGTTCTTC. Protein product: CASSSRTSGTEGEQFF.

This clonotype was picked up many times. The gene calls are TRBV5-1 and TRBJ2-1; no firm D call. CDR3 length: 12 amino acids. Germline V gene data show CDR1 as SGHRS and CDR2 as YFSETQ. The germline V and J ends were trimmed by 0 bases and 7 bases, with 5 bases remaining between them. The CDR3 DNA reads TGCGCCAGCAGCTTGGATTTTAATGAGCAGTTCTTC. Amino acid sequence: CASSLDFNEQFF.

This chain uses TRBV10-3 with TRBJ2-1; 9 bases fit TRBD1. J gave up 10 bases and V 10 bases, and 5 bases lay outside the gene matches. The germline V gene has CDR1 ENHRY and CDR2 SYGVKD. The CDR3 spans 11 residues. In DNA form, the CDR3 reads TGTGCCACAACAGGGGGCCGAGAGCAGTTCTTC. This sequence encodes CATTGGREQFF.

The gene calls are TRBV27 and TRBJ1-1; the D is unclear. Germline V gene data show CDR1 as MNHEY and CDR2 as SMNVEV (reference sequence). The CDR3 extends over 14 amino acids. Trimming cost V 0 bases and J 7 bases, with 12 bases left between them. CDR3 residues: CASSLSGYYNEAFF. Here the CDR3 DNA reads TGTGCCAGCAGTTTATCTGGGTATTATAATGAAGCTTTCTTT.